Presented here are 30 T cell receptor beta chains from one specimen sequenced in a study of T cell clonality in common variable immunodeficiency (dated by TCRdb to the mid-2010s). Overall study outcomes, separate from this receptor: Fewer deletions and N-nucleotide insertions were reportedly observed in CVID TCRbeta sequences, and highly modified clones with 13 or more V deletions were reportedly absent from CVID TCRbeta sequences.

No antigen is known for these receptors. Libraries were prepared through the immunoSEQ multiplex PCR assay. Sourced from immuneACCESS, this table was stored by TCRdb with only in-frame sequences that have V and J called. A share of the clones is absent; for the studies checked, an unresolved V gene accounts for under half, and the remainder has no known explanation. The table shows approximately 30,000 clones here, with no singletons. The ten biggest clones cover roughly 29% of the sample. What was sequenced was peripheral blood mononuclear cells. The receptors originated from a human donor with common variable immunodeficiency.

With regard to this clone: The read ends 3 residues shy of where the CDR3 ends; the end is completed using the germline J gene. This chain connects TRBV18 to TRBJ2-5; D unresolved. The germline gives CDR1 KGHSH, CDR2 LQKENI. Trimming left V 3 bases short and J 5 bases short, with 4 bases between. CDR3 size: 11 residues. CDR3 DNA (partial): TGTGCCAGCTCACCTCGGGAGACC. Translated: CASSPRET. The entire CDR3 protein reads CASSPRETQYF.

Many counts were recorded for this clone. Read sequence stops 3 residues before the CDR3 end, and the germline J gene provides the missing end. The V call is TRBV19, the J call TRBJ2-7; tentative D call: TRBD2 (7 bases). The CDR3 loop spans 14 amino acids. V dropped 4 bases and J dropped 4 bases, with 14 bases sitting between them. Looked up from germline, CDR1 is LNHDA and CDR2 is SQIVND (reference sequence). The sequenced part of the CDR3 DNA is TGTGCCAGTAGTAACTGGGGGGGCCAGTACGAG. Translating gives CASSNWGGQYE. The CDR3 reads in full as CASSNWGGQYEQYF.

CDR3 amino acids: CASRQTPGQRNTGELFF. The DNA read from the CDR3 is TGTGCCAGTAGACAAACACCGGGACAGAGGAACACCGGGGAG. The chain recombines TRBV19 with TRBJ2-2, with 7 bases that match TRBD1. The read falls 3 residues short of the CDR3 end, and the missing part is taken from the germline J gene. The junction had 11 bases not matched to a gene; V was cut back by 6 bases and J by 1 base. Germline CDR1 LNHDA, CDR2 SQIVND (reference sequence). The CDR3 spans 17 residues.

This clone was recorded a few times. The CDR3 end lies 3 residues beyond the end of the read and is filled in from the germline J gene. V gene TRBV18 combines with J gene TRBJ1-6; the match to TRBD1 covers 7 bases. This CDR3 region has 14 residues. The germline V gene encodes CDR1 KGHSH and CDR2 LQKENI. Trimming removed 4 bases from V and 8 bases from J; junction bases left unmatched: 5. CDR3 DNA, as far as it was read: TGTGCCAGCTCACGACAGGGTATGGATTCACCC. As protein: CASSRQGMDSP. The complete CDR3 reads CASSRQGMDSPLHF.

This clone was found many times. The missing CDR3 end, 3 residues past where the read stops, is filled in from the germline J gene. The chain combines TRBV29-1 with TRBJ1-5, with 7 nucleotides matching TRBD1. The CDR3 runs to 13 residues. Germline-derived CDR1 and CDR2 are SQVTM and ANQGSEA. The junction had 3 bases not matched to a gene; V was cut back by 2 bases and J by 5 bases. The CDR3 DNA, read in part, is TGCAGCGTTGAAACAGGGGATGATCAGCCC. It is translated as CSVETGDDQP. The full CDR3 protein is CSVETGDDQPQHF.

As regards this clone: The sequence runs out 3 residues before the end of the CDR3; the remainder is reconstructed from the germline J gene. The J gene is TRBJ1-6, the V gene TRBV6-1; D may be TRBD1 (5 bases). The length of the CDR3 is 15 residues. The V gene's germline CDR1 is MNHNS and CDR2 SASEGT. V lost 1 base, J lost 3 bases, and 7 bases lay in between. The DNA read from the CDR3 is TGTGCCAGCAGTGAAGAGGGGATCTATAATTCACCC. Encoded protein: CASSEEGIYNSP. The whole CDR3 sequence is CASSEEGIYNSPLHF.

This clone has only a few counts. The covered CDR3 bases are TGTGCCAGCAGCTTAAGGCAGGGAGGGGGTGAG. Amino acids: CASSLRQGGGE. The entire CDR3 protein is CASSLRQGGGEQFF. The rearrangement joins TRBV7-3 to TRBJ2-1; a possible D gene is TRBD2 (7 bases). The sequence runs out 3 residues before the end of the CDR3; the remainder is reconstructed from the germline J gene. The V end was cut by 1 base, the J end by 9 bases, with 13 bases between. Germline V lookup: CDR1 SGHTA, CDR2 FQGTGA. CDR3 length equals 14 residues.

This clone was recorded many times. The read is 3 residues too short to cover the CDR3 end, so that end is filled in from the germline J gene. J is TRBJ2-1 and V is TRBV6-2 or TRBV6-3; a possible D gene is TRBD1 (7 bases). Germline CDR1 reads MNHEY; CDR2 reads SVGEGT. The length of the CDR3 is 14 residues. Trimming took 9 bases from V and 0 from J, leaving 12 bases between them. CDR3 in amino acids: CASRQGGSYNEQFF. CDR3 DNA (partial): TGTGCCAGTCGGCAGGGGGGCTCCTACAATGAG.

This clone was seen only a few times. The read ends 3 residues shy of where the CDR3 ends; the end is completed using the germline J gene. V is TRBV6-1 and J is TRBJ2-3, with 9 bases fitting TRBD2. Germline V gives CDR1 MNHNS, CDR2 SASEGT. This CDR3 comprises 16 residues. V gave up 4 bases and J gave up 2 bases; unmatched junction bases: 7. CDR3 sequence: CASSALGTSFTDTQYF. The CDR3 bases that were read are TGTGCCAGCAGTGCTCTAGGGACTAGCTTCACAGATACG.

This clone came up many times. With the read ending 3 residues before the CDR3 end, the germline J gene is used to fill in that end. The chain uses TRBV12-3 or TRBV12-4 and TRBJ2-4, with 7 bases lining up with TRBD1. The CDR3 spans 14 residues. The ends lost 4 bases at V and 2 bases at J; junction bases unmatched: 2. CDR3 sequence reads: CASSSGGTKNIQYF. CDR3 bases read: TGTGCCAGCAGTTCAGGGGGAACCAAAAACATT.

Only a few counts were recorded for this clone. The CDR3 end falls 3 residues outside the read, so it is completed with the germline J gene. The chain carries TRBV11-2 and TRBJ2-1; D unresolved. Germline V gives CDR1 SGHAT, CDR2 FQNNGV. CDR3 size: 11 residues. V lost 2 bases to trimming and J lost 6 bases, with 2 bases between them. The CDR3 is CASSLRNEQFF. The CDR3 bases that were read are TGTGCCAGCAGCTTACGCAATGAG. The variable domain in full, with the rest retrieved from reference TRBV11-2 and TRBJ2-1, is EAGVAQSPRYKIIEKRQSVAFWCNPISGHATLYWYQQILGQGPKLLIQFQNNGVVDDSQLPKDRFSAERLKGVDSTLKIQPAKLEDSAVYLCASSLRNEQFFGPGTRLTVL.

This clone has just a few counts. The CDR3 spells CASSFSGTGYEQYF. The covered CDR3 bases are TGTGCCAGTAGCTTCTCCGGGACAGGCTACGAG. V gene TRBV19 combines with J gene TRBJ2-7; TRBD1 matches at 8 bases. The observed sequence ends 3 residues before the CDR3 terminus, with the missing tail filled in from the germline J gene. The germline CDR1 and CDR2 sequences are LNHDA and SQIVND (reference sequence). There are 14 residues in the CDR3. V was pared by 6 bases and J by 3 bases, with 7 bases of the junction left unmatched. The entire variable domain, with the rest obtained from reference TRBV19 and TRBJ2-7, is as follows: DGGITQSPKYLFRKEGQNVTLSCEQNLNHDAMYWYRQDPGQGLRLIYYSQIVNDFQKGDIAEGYSVSREKKESFPLTVTSAQKNPTAFYLCASSFSGTGYEQYFGPGTRLTVT.

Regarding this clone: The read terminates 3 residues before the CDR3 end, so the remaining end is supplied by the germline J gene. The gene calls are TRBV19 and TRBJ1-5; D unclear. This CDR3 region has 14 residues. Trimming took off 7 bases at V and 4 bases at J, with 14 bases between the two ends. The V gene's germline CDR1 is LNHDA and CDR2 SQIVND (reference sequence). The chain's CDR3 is CASNTIAGNQPQHF. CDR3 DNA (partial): TGTGCCAGTAATACGATAGCGGGAAATCAGCCC.

CDR3 loop: CASSYGNSNQPQHF. The part of the CDR3 DNA that was read is TGTGCCAGCAGCTACGGTAATAGCAATCAGCCC. The chain employs TRBV7-2 and TRBJ1-5; D not resolved. Read data end 3 residues before the CDR3 end; the end is taken from the germline J gene. Trimming removed 4 bases from V and 0 bases from J, with 7 bases in between. The CDR3 spans 14 residues. The germline V gene has CDR1 SGHTA and CDR2 FQGNSA.

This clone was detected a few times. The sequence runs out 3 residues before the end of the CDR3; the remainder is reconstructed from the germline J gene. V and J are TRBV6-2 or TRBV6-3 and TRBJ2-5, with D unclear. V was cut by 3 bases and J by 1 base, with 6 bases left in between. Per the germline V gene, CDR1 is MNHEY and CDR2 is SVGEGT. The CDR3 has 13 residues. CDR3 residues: CASSYPLQETQYF. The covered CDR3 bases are TGTGCCAGCAGTTATCCCCTCCAAGAGACC.

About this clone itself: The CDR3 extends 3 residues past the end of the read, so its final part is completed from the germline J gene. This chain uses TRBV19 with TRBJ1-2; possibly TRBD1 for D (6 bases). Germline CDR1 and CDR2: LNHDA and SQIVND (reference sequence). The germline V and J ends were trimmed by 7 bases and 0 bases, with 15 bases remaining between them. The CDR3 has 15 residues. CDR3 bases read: TGTGCCAGTACCCTTCGACAGGCCACTAACTATGGC. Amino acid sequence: CASTLRQATNYG. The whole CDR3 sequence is CASTLRQATNYGYTF.

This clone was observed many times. The CDR3 spells CASSLGQTADTEAFF. CDR3 DNA (partial): TGTGCCAGCAGCTTAGGACAGACAGCCGACACTGAA. The gene calls are TRBV7-9 and TRBJ1-1; tentative D call: TRBD1 (5 bases). Read coverage stops 3 residues before the CDR3 terminus; the germline J gene supplies the remainder. CDR1 SEHNR and CDR2 FQNEAQ come from the germline V gene (reference sequence). Trimming pared 1 base from V and 3 bases from J, leaving 12 bases between. The CDR3 runs 15 residues.

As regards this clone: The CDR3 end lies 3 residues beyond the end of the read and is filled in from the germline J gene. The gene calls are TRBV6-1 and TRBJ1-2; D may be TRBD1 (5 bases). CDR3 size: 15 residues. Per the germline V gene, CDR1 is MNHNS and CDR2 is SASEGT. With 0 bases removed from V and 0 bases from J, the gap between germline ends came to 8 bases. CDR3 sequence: CASSEAMTANYGYTF. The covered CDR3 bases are TGTGCCAGCAGTGAAGCAATGACAGCTAACTATGGC.

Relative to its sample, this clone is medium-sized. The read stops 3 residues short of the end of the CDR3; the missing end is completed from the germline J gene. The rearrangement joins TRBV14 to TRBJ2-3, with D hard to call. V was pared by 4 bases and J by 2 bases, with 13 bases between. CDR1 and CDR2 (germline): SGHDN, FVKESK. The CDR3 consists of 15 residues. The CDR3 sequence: CASSRRSVYTDTQYF. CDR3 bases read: TGTGCCAGCAGCCGAAGAAGCGTTTACACAGATACG.

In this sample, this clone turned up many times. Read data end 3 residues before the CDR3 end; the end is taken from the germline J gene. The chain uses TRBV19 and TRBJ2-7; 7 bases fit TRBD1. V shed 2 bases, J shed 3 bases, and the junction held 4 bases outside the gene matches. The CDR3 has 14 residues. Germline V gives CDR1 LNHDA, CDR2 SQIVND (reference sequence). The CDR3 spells CASSITGEIYEQYF. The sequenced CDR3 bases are TGTGCCAGTAGTATAACAGGGGAGATCTACGAG.

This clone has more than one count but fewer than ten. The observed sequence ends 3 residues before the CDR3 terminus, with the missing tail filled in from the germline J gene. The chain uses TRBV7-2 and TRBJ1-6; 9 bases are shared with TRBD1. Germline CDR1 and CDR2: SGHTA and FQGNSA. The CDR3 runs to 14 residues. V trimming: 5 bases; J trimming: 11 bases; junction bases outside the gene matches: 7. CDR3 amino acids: CASSPQGAKTPLHF. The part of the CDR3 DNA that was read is TGTGCCAGCAGCCCACAGGGGGCTAAGACACCC.

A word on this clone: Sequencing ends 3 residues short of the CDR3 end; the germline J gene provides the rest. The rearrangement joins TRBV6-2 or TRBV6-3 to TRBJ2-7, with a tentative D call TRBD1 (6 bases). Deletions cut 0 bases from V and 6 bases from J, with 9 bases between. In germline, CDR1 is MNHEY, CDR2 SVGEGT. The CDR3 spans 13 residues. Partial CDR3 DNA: TGTGCCAGCAGTTACTCGGGGGCTTCCGAG. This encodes CASSYSGASE. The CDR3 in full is CASSYSGASEQYF.

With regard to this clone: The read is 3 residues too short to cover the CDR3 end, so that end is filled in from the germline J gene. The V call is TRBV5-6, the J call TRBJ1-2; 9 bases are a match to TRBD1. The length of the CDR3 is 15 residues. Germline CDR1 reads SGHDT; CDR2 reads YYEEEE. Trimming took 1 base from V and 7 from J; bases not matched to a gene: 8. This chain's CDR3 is CASSLFRQGDRGYTF. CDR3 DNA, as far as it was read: TGTGCCAGCAGCTTGTTCAGACAGGGGGATCGTGGC.

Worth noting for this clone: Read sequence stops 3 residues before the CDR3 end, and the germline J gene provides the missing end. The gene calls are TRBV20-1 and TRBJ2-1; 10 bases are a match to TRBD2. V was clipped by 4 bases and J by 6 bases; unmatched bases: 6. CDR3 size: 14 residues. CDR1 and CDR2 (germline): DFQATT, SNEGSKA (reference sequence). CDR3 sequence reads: CSAISGGALNEQFF. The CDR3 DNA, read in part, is TGCAGTGCTATAAGCGGGGGGGCTCTCAATGAG.

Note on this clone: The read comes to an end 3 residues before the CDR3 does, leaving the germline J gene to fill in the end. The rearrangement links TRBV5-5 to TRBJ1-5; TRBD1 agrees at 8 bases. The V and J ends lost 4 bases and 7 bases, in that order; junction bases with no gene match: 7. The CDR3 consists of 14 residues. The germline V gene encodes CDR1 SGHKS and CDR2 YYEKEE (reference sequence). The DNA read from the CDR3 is TGTGCCAGCAGCATGACAGGGGAGCGACAGCCC. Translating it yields CASSMTGERQP. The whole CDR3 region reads CASSMTGERQPQHF.

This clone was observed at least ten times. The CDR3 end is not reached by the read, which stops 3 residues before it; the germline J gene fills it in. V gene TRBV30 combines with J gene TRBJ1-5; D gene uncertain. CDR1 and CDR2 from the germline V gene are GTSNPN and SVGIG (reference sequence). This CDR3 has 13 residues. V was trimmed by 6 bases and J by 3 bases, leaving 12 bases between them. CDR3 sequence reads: CACGGLTNQPQHF. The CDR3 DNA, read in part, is TGTGCCTGTGGCGGGCTTACCAATCAGCCC.

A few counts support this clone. The CDR3 reads CASIPDRALNTIYF. The CDR3 DNA, read in part, is TGTGCCAGCATTCCGGACAGGGCGTTAAACACC. The chain employs TRBV2 and TRBJ1-3, with 8 bases aligning to TRBD1. The read gets to within 3 residues of the CDR3 end, and the germline J gene fills in the rest. Trimming removed 7 bases from V and 6 bases from J; junction bases left unmatched: 8. This CDR3 region has 14 residues. The germline gives CDR1 SNHLY, CDR2 FYNNEI. Full variable domain (rest looked up from reference TRBV2 and TRBJ1-3): EPEVTQTPSHQVTQMGQEVILRCVPISNHLYFYWYRQILGQKVEFLVSFYNNEISEKSEIFDDQFSVERPDGSNFTLKIRSTKLEDSAMYFCASIPDRALNTIYFGEGSWLTVV.

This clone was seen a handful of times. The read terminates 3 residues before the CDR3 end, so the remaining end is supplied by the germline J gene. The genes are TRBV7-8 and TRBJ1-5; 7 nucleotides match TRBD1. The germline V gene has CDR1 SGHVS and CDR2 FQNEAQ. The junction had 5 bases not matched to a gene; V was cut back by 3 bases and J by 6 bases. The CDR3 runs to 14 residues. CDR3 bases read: TGTGCCAGCAGCTTTCAGGGGGAAGGTCAGCCC. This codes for CASSFQGEGQP. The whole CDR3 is CASSFQGEGQPQHF.

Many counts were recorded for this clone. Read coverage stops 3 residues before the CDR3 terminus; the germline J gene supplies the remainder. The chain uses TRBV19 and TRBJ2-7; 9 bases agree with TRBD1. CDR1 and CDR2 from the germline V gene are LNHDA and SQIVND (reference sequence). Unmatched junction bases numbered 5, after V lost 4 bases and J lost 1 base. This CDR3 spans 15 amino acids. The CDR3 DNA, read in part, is TGTGCCAGTAGTAGTTCCGGGACAGGGTCCTACGAG. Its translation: CASSSSGTGSYE. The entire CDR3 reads CASSSSGTGSYEQYF. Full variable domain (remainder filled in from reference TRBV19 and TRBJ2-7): DGGITQSPKYLFRKEGQNVTLSCEQNLNHDAMYWYRQDPGQGLRLIYYSQIVNDFQKGDIAEGYSVSREKKESFPLTVTSAQKNPTAFYLCASSSSGTGSYEQYFGPGTRLTVT.

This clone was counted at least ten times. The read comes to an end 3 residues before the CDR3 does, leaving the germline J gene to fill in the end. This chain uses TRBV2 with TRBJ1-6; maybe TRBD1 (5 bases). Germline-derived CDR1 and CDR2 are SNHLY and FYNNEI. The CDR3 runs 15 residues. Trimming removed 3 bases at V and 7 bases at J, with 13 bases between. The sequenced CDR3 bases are TGTGCCAGCAGTGAGGCGAGGGGCTACAATTCACCC. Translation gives CASSEARGYNSP. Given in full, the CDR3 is CASSEARGYNSPLHF. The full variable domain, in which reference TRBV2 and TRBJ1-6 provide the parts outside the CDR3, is EPEVTQTPSHQVTQMGQEVILRCVPISNHLYFYWYRQILGQKVEFLVSFYNNEISEKSEIFDDQFSVERPDGSNFTLKIRSTKLEDSAMYFCASSEARGYNSPLHFGNGTRLTVT.